These T cell receptor beta chains were read from a single sample in a study of cytomegalovirus exposure and HLA in healthy donors. Method: immunoSEQ multiplex PCR; TCRdb's copy keeps in-frame clones and lacks some. In the table there are roughly 150,000 clones, about 85% of which are singletons. Sequencing was done on a sample of PBMCs. These receptors all come from a man aged 25 to 40 in good health and CMV-seropositive. CDR3s include the opening cysteine and the closing phenylalanine or tryptophan. Part of the rows lack a size; the others show once, few, many or a class for expanded clones.

TRBV18,.,CASSPSGFSYNEQFF
TRBV7-6,.,CASSYRLAGGTDTQYF
TRBV4-1,.,CASSQDRSTGDNYGYTF
TRBV5-1,.,CASSLMTSGSSYNEQFF
TRBV27,.,CASSGRGPYYEQYF
TRBV5-1,.,CASSPDRNEQFF
TRBV9,.,CASSVGGSSGNTIYF
TRBV4-1,.,CASSQVLGLYNSPLHF
TRBV15,.,CATSRVREKLFF
TRBV5-4,.,CASSSPSGVSYNEQFF
TRBV12-5,.,CASGGLAGGTGELFF
TRBV6-5,.,CASTEGGDQYF
TRBV7-9,.,CASSSSTLAERYNEQFF
TRBV4-3,.,CASSRGLAGGGQETQYF
TRBV6-5,.,CASSYSYYGEQFF
TRBV7-9,.,CASSPTIKTGGRAEAFF
TRBV6-1,.,CASSESRTAYHNYGYTF
TRBV6-5,once,CASSHEGVRPQHF
TRBV29-1,.,CSVHLAGGGGETQYF
TRBV6-6,.,CASSYSAGGQTGELFF
TRBV13,.,CASSLNPRDRAYTEAFF
TRBV5-4,.,CASSLSQGETQYF
TRBV11-2,.,CASSPTLADSSYEQYF
TRBV2,.,CASSPGLEASYEQYF
TRBV5-1,.,CASSMGTSGYNEQFF
TRBV7-2,.,CASSAFLNNEQFF
TRBV6-6,.,CASRGDRGRGETQYF
TRBV5-1,.,CASSATGNSNQPQHF
TRBV5-1,once,CASSLRGVHETQYF
TRBV6-1,.,CASSVSWAGSYEQYF
TRBV15,.,CATKGQNNQPQHF
TRBV9,.,CASSARTGGGYTF
TRBV5-1,.,CATYPGLAGAPSQETQYF
TRBV7-6,.,CASSLDPLAGGYNEQFF